Listed here is a single TCR beta chain. As yet, its antigen is unknown. Other DNA sequences in this specimen translate into the identical CDR3. The sample belongs to a study of shared clonotypes between healthy human individuals. Study-level results: All-four-donor shared clonotypes had higher generation probabilities than non-shared clonotypes did.

CCR7-negative CD45RA+ TemRA cells were combined with CD45RO+ cells to form CD8 memory. Several immunoSEQ 96-well plates shared each subset's DNA, each plate a replicate. The table came from immunoSEQ multiplex PCR; TCRdb's copy has only in-frame clones and leaves some out. Of some 380,000 clones in the sample, 96% were seen once. Germline values: CDR1 SGHNT, CDR2 YYREEE (reference sequence). Deletions cut 4 bases from V and 4 bases from J, with 12 bases between. The CDR3 spans 14 residues. The source of this sequence is a man in his thirties or forties in good health. The chain has TRBV5-4 and TRBJ2-1; possibly TRBD1 for D (6 bases). Sequencing was done on a sample of memory CD8+ T cells sorted from blood. As for subset: CD45RO+ cells pooled with CCR7-negative TemRA cells. The chain's CDR3 is CASSLTGSYNEQFF. The CDR3, as DNA: TGTGCCAGCAGCCTAACAGGGAGTTACAATGAGCAGTTCTTC.